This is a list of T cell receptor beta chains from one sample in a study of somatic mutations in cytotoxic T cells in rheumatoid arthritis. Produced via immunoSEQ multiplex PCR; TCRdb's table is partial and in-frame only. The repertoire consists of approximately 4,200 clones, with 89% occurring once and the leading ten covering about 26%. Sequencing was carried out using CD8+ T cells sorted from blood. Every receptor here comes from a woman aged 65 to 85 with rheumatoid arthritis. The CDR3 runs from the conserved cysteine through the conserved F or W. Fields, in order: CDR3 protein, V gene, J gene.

cdr3_aa: CASSLSGLAGGLQETQYF
v_call: TRBV11-3
j_call: TRBJ2-5

cdr3_aa: CSVPIAGGIDTQYF
v_call: TRBV29-1
j_call: TRBJ2-3

cdr3_aa: CADGGAYTEAFF
v_call: TRBV2
j_call: TRBJ1-1

cdr3_aa: CASSYSPSGTGNTIYF
v_call: TRBV6-5
j_call: TRBJ1-3

cdr3_aa: CASSSLYGDTQYF
v_call: TRBV5-6
j_call: TRBJ2-3

cdr3_aa: CASSPLGGPGWVGFF
v_call: TRBV5-6
j_call: TRBJ2-1

cdr3_aa: CASSQEGGFTEAFF
v_call: TRBV4-2
j_call: TRBJ1-1

cdr3_aa: CASSTGTGANYGYTF
v_call: TRBV27
j_call: TRBJ1-2

cdr3_aa: CASSLASSYNEQFF
v_call: TRBV5-1
j_call: TRBJ2-1

cdr3_aa: CASSYSLNSPLHF
v_call: TRBV6-6
j_call: TRBJ1-6

cdr3_aa: CASSQVAFTEAFF
v_call: TRBV4-2
j_call: TRBJ1-1

cdr3_aa: CATSSPIATRTDTQYF
v_call: TRBV15
j_call: TRBJ2-3

cdr3_aa: CASGFVLDWREGSNEQFF
v_call: TRBV12-5
j_call: TRBJ2-1

cdr3_aa: CASSPGASGDSSYNEQFF
v_call: TRBV2
j_call: TRBJ2-1

cdr3_aa: CASSPGQGGSGYTF
v_call: TRBV27
j_call: TRBJ1-2

cdr3_aa: CASRGGNQPQHF
v_call: TRBV10-1
j_call: TRBJ1-5

cdr3_aa: CASSAGADTGELFF
v_call: TRBV9
j_call: TRBJ2-2

cdr3_aa: CASTSGTGGDGYTF
v_call: TRBV25-1
j_call: TRBJ1-2

cdr3_aa: CASSYVAEVQETQYF
v_call: TRBV6-6
j_call: TRBJ2-5

cdr3_aa: CASSEGGGVAEAFF
v_call: TRBV9
j_call: TRBJ1-1

cdr3_aa: CASSMASGDYEQYF
v_call: TRBV19
j_call: TRBJ2-7

cdr3_aa: CASSGSDRGLNLNEQFF
v_call: TRBV2
j_call: TRBJ2-1

cdr3_aa: CASSPSGYTYNEQFF
v_call: TRBV11-3
j_call: TRBJ2-1

cdr3_aa: CASSSDPRGREETQYF
v_call: TRBV7-9
j_call: TRBJ2-5

cdr3_aa: CASSWGDRGLTEQYF
v_call: TRBV5-1
j_call: TRBJ2-7

cdr3_aa: CASSLEVSGQGAHEQYF
v_call: TRBV7-7
j_call: TRBJ2-7

cdr3_aa: CASSVTGDVNYGYTF
v_call: TRBV9
j_call: TRBJ1-2

cdr3_aa: CASSPPGTSYNEQFF
v_call: TRBV7-9
j_call: TRBJ2-1